This entry lists 17 T cell receptor beta chains sequenced from one sample in a study of cytomegalovirus exposure and HLA in healthy donors. This PCR relied on a set of 60 Vbeta primers and 13 Jbeta primers. Here immunoSEQ multiplex PCR was the method, and the copy in TCRdb shows in-frame clones only, minus some. The sample lists fewer than 120,000 clones; 76% were seen once. Sequencing was carried out using PBMCs. These receptor sequences come from a man aged 25-45 years in good health and CMV-seropositive.

The chain joins TRBV4-3 to TRBJ2-5, with a weak D call TRBD2 (6 bases). Trimming pared 0 bases from V and 7 bases from J, leaving 15 bases between. Germline V lookup: CDR1 LGHNA, CDR2 YSLEER. The CDR3 extends over 15 amino acids. Here the CDR3 reads CASSQDSGGPGTQYF. DNA for the CDR3: TGCGCCAGCAGCCAAGATAGCGGAGGGCCTGGGACCCAGTACTTC.

The V and J genes are TRBV29-1 and TRBJ2-3; no clear D. The CDR3 totals 13 residues. Germline CDR1 is SQVTM and CDR2 is ANQGSEA. V was trimmed by 5 bases and J by 0 bases, leaving 9 bases between them. The CDR3 DNA follows: TGCAGCGTTTACAGTGCTAGCACAGATACGCAGTATTTT. Translated: CSVYSASTDTQYF.

There are a few counts of this clone. This rearrangement joins TRBV9 to TRBJ2-2; 10 bases are a match to TRBD2. The germline gives CDR1 SGDLS, CDR2 YYNGEE. The CDR3 length is 16 residues. J gave up 6 bases and V 3 bases, and 8 bases lay outside the gene matches. DNA of the CDR3: TGTGCCAGCAGCGGGGCTAGCGGGGGTTCCGCCGGGGAGCTGTTTTTT. Translated, it gives CASSGASGGSAGELFF.

This clone was seen once. V and J are TRBV10-2 and TRBJ2-3, with 9 bases that match TRBD2. Trimming removed 4 bases from V and 7 bases from J; junction bases left unmatched: 6. The CDR3 totals 14 residues. Germline V gene lookup returns CDR1 WSHSY and CDR2 SAAADI. CDR3: CASSAAGGPNTQYF. CDR3 DNA sequence: TGCGCCAGCAGTGCTGCGGGGGGGCCGAATACGCAGTATTTT.

The rearrangement uses TRBV27 and TRBJ1-1, with D possibly being TRBD1 (6 bases). The CDR3 runs to 15 residues. Germline loops: CDR1 MNHEY, CDR2 SMNVEV (reference sequence). V was clipped by 5 bases and J by 0 bases, with 13 bases between them. The CDR3 protein is CASSHTGSLNTEAFF. Here the CDR3 DNA reads TGTGCCAGCAGTCATACAGGGTCATTGAACACTGAAGCTTTCTTT.

This chain uses TRBV6-5 with TRBJ1-5; 9 bases line up with TRBD1. This CDR3 comprises 15 residues. The ends lost 0 bases at V and 5 bases at J; junction bases unmatched: 2. CDR1 is MNHEY, CDR2 SVGAGI, per germline. CDR3 nucleotide sequence: TGTGCCAGCAGTTACTCGGGGACAGGGTATCAGCCCCAGCATTTT. It encodes CASSYSGTGYQPQHF.

This sequence joins TRBV27 and TRBJ2-2; D ambiguous. Germline V lookup: CDR1 MNHEY, CDR2 SMNVEV (reference sequence). V was clipped by 0 bases and J by 5 bases, with 7 bases between them. This CDR3 is 14 amino acids long. The CDR3 loop reads CASSLSPGTGELFF. In nucleotides, the CDR3 is TGTGCCAGCAGTTTATCACCCGGGACCGGGGAGCTGTTTTTT.

The table lists this clone with a few counts. The chain joins TRBV6-6 to TRBJ2-7; D unclear. V was trimmed by 7 bases and J by 4 bases, leaving 5 bases between them. Per germline, CDR1 MNHNY and CDR2 SVGAGI (reference sequence). CDR3 size: 10 residues. CDR3 loop: CASIRYEQYF. DNA of the CDR3: TGTGCCAGCATCCGTTACGAGCAGTACTTC.

This chain's CDR3 is CASSYSEGHYEQYF. The CDR3 coding sequence is TGTGCCAGCAGTTACTCGGAGGGCCACTACGAGCAGTACTTC. This rearrangement joins TRBV6-5 to TRBJ2-7, with a possible D match to TRBD2 (6 bases). Per germline, CDR1 MNHEY and CDR2 SVGAGI. The germline V and J ends were trimmed by 0 bases and 3 bases, with 9 bases remaining between them. The CDR3 totals 14 residues.

The chain uses TRBV5-1 and TRBJ1-2, with TRBD1 matching 7 bases. The V segment lost 4 bases and the J segment 6 bases; nucleotides outside the gene matches: 6. CDR3 size: 13 residues. CDR1 and CDR2 from the germline V gene are SGHRS and YFSETQ. The CDR3 is CASSANQGDGYTF. The CDR3 bases are TGCGCCAGCAGCGCCAACCAGGGGGATGGCTACACCTTC.

The CDR3 spells CAIVGDRATLLTDTQYF. For the CDR3, the DNA is TGTGCCATTGTGGGGGACAGGGCTACCCTACTCACAGATACGCAGTATTTT. V and J are TRBV7-9 and TRBJ2-3, with 9 bases fitting TRBD1. The CDR3 loop spans 17 amino acids. The ends lost 10 bases at V and 2 bases at J; junction bases unmatched: 16. The germline gives CDR1 SEHNR, CDR2 FQNEAQ (reference sequence).

This clone is a singleton in its sample. The chain combines TRBV6-5 with TRBJ1-2; 8 bases line up with TRBD1. V was clipped by 2 bases and J by 7 bases; unmatched bases: 12. The CDR3 is 16 amino acids. CDR1 is MNHEY and CDR2 is SVGAGI in the germline V gene. CDR3 protein: CASSYIRAGGEGGYTF. The DNA of the CDR3 is TGTGCCAGCAGTTACATTCGGGCAGGGGGCGAAGGTGGCTACACCTTC.

The rearrangement uses TRBV30 and TRBJ2-3, with D maybe TRBD2 (6 bases). Germline CDR1 reads GTSNPN; CDR2 reads SVGIG (reference sequence). The CDR3 length is 14 residues. The V end was cut by 6 bases, the J end by 0 bases, with 13 bases between. The CDR3: CACLGLPSTDTQYF. The CDR3 bases are TGTGCCTGTCTGGGACTTCCCAGCACAGATACGCAGTATTTT. Based on the CDR3 plus reference TRBV30 and TRBJ2-3, the full variable domain is SQTIHQWPATLVQPVGSPLSLECTVEGTSNPNLYWYRQAAGRGLQLLFYSVGIGQISSEVPQNLSASRPQDRQFILSSKKLLLSDSGFYLCACLGLPSTDTQYFGPGTRLTVL.

As concerns this clone: Germline and junction disagree at one end, which may indicate a read error. The CDR3: CASGQDPAGGDNEQFF. CDR3 in DNA: TGCGCCAGCGGCCAAGATCCAGCGGGGGGGGACAATGAGCAGTTCTTC. The chain is built from TRBV4-3 and TRBJ2-1; 10 nucleotides line up with TRBD2. There are 16 residues in the CDR3. The germline gives CDR1 LGHNA, CDR2 YSLEER.

The V and J genes are TRBV4-3 and TRBJ2-5; D not certain. Gene TRBJ2-7 matches the end of the DNA better, so the J call may be wrong. The germline gives CDR1 LGHNA, CDR2 YSLEER. The CDR3 contains 14 residues. CDR3 amino acids: CASSQTAQYYEQYF. CDR3 DNA: TGCGCCAGCAGCCAAACGGCCCAGTACTACGAGCAGTACTTC.

Points on this clone: A far larger clone lies a single base away; this is likely a read error. At the DNA level, this CDR3 is encoded by other sequences in the same sample as well. The CDR3 region is CASSAGGVTDTQYF. The DNA for the CDR3 is TGTGCCAGCAGTGCCGGGGGGGTCACAGATACGCAGTATTTT. The J gene is TRBJ2-3, the V gene TRBV6-6; 8 bases align to TRBD2. Germline loops: CDR1 MNHNY, CDR2 SVGAGI (reference sequence). The CDR3 has 14 residues. Unmatched junction bases numbered 3, after V lost 5 bases and J lost 2 bases.

The J gene is TRBJ2-5, the V gene TRBV5-1; TRBD1 agrees at 7 bases. The DNA end is a closer match to TRBJ2-7, so the J assignment may be wrong. The CDR3 totals 15 residues. Germline V gene lookup returns CDR1 SGHRS and CDR2 YFSETQ. The CDR3 spells CASSLGQGGSYEQYF. CDR3 bases: TGCGCCAGCAGCTTGGGACAGGGCGGCTCCTACGAGCAGTACTTC.